This T cell receptor beta chain stems from a study of blood T cell repertoires in COVID-19. Background on the study: T cells, B-cell-depleted T cells, or PBMCs provided the cDNA or gDNA that served as material.

V was clipped by 5 bases and J by 2 bases; unmatched bases: 4. The CDR3 loop spans 16 amino acids. Germline V CDR1 and CDR2: KGHDR, SFDVKD. As originally analysed: Reference gene primer amplification gave nucleated cell count estimates. Clones were sequenced by immunoSEQ multiplex PCR, and TCRdb holds only the in-frame ones, with some missing. V and J calls and clone size are copied from that table; D and trimming were computed from the DNA. This sample has fewer than 250,000 clones; around 80% occur once, and the top ten carry around 7%. Cohort placement rested on clinical history that participants reported themselves.

The sequence came from a middle-aged woman with acute COVID-19. This chain connects TRBV24-1 to TRBJ2-2; 10 bases align to TRBD2. Sequencing was carried out using PBMCs or T cells enriched from blood (not recorded which). CDR3 protein: CATSARTSGNTGELFF. The CDR3 region has the DNA TGTGCCACCAGTGCCCGGACTAGCGGAAACACCGGGGAGCTGTTTTTT.